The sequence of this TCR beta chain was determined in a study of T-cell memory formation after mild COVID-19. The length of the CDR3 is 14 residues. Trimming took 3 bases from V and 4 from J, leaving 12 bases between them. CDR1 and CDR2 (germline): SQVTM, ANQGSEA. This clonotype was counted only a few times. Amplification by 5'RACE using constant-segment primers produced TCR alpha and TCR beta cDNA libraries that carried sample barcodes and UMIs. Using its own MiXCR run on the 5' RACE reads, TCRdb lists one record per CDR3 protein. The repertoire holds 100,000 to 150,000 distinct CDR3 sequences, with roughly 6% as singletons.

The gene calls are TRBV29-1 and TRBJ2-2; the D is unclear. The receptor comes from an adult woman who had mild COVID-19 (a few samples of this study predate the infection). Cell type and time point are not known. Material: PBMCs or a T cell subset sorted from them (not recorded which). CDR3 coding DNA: TGCAGCGTTGACACGGCACGAGGCACCGGGGAGCTGTTTTTT. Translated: CSVDTARGTGELFF.